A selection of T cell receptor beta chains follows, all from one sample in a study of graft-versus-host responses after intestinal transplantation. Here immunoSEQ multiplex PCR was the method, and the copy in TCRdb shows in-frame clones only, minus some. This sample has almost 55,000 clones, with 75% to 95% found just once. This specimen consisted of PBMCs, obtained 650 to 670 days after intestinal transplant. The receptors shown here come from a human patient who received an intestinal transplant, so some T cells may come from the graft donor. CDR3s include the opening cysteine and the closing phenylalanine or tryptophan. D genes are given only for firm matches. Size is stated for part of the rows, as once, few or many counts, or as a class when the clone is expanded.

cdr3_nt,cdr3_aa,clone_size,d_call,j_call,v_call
TGCGCCAGCAGCTTGGCGGACAGGGGGCTGGGGCGGTACTTC,CASSLADRGLGRYF,NA,TRBD1,TRBJ2-7,TRBV5-1
TGTGCCATCAGTGAGGGGCAGCCCGCCAGCTCCTACGAGCAGTACTTC,CAISEGQPASSYEQYF,NA,NA,TRBJ2-7,TRBV10-3
TGTGCCAGCAGCCTACAGGCGGGGGGGCAAGAGACCCAGTACTTC,CASSLQAGGQETQYF,medium-sized,TRBD2,TRBJ2-5,TRBV4-2
TGCGCCAGCAGCTTGGCCAGGGATCCCCTCACAGATACGCAGTATTTT,CASSLARDPLTDTQYF,NA,NA,TRBJ2-3,TRBV5-1
TGTGCCAGCAGACAGACCCAGTACTTC,CASRQTQYF,few,NA,TRBJ2-5,TRBV6-6
TGTGCCAGCAGCCCCCGGACTAGCGGGGTTTGGGGAGGAGAGACCCAGTACTTC,CASSPRTSGVWGGETQYF,NA,TRBD2,TRBJ2-5,TRBV7-2
TGTGCCAGCAGCCCGGGACAAACGAACACTGAAGCTTTCTTT,CASSPGQTNTEAFF,NA,NA,TRBJ1-1,TRBV6-1
TGTGCCAGCAGCGTATCGGTACAGGGGGTAGATCCAGATACGCAGTATTTT,CASSVSVQGVDPDTQYF,NA,TRBD1,TRBJ2-3,TRBV9
TGTGCCAGCAGCTTTACCGGGGGGGCCTCGGAGACCCAGTACTTC,CASSFTGGASETQYF,NA,TRBD2,TRBJ2-5,TRBV7-2
TGTGCCAGCAGCTTCCGACGTCTTAGCGGACAGGGCAACGAGCAGTACTTC,CASSFRRLSGQGNEQYF,NA,TRBD1,TRBJ2-7,TRBV7-8
TGTGCCAGCAGTGACTCTAGCGGCCCTGGGGCCAACGTCCTGACTTTC,CASSDSSGPGANVLTF,NA,NA,TRBJ2-6,TRBV6-4
TGTGCCAGCAGTGGACAGGGAAGTACGCAAGAGACCCAGTACTTC,CASSGQGSTQETQYF,NA,TRBD1,TRBJ2-5,TRBV2
TGTGCCAGTAGTATAGCCCCGTCCCCTGGAAATGAGCAGTTCTTC,CASSIAPSPGNEQFF,NA,NA,TRBJ2-1,TRBV19
TGTGCCAGCAGCGTATCTGGGGCCAACGTCCTGACTTTC,CASSVSGANVLTF,NA,NA,TRBJ2-6,TRBV9
TGCGCCAGCAGCTTGGTTTCCATGAACACTGAAGCTTTCTTT,CASSLVSMNTEAFF,NA,NA,TRBJ1-1,TRBV5-1
TGTGCCAGCAGTGAAGGACATAAGCGGGGCAGGCCTACCAGCACTAATGGAAAACTGTTTTTT,CASSEGHKRGRPTSTNGKLFF,NA,NA,TRBJ1-4,TRBV6-1
TGTGCCAGCAGTGGCCGGGACAGAAGCTCTGGGGCCAACGTCCTGACTTTC,CASSGRDRSSGANVLTF,NA,TRBD1,TRBJ2-6,TRBV6-1
TGTGCCAGCAGTTGGGGTCTCAATCAGCCCCAGCATTTT,CASSWGLNQPQHF,NA,NA,TRBJ1-5,TRBV7-6